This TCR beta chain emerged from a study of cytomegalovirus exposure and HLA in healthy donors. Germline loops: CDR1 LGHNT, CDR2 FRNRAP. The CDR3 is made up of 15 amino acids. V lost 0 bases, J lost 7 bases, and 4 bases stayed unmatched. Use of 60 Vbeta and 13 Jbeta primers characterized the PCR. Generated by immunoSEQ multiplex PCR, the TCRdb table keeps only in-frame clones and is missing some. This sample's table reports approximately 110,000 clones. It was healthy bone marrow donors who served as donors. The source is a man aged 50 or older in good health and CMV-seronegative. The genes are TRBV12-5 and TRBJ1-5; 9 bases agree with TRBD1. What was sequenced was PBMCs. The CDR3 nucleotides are TGTGCTAGTGGTTTGGTAGGGACAGGGTCCCAGCCCCAGCATTTT. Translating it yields CASGLVGTGSQPQHF.